These 12 T cell receptor beta chains were all obtained from the same sample, sequenced in a study of blood T cells in healthy people across ages. Using a J-beta primer mix together with a sample-barcoded 5' primer, a second PCR was run for roughly 6 to 11 cycles. TCRdb passed the 5' RACE reads through MiXCR, listing each CDR3 protein once. In the table there are 550,000 to 750,000 distinct CDR3 sequences, 20% to 25% of which are singletons. Sequencing was done on a sample of blood. The receptors were sampled from a man aged 70 or older in good health.

This chain uses TRBV20-1 with TRBJ2-5; 12 nucleotides match TRBD1. V lost 5 bases and J lost 5; bases outside the gene matches: 3. The CDR3 consists of 13 residues. The V gene's germline CDR1 is DFQATT and CDR2 SNEGSKA (reference sequence). The chain's CDR3 is CSAAGTGGETQYF. DNA for the CDR3: TGCAGTGCTGCCGGGACAGGGGGCGAGACCCAGTACTTC.

This clonotype was counted only a few times. The CDR3, as DNA: TGCAGTGCCTCGGACAGGCCCACCGGGGAGCTGTTTTTT. Its protein product is CSASDRPTGELFF. This chain links TRBV20-1 with TRBJ2-2; 7 bases align to TRBD1. Per the germline V gene, CDR1 is DFQATT and CDR2 is SNEGSKA (reference sequence). CDR3 length equals 13 residues. Unmatched junction bases numbered 5, after V lost 6 bases and J lost 4 bases.

The rearrangement joins TRBV2 to TRBJ2-1, with D possibly being TRBD2 (5 bases). Deletions cut 2 bases from V and 3 bases from J, with 11 bases between. The CDR3 is 15 residues long. The V gene's germline CDR1 is SNHLY and CDR2 FYNNEI. The CDR3, as DNA: TGTGCCAGCAGTGAACTGAGCGGAAACTACAATGAGCAGTTCTTC. This sequence encodes CASSELSGNYNEQFF.

Remarks on this clonotype: An end of the junction does not agree with germline; a read error may underlie this. The chain recombines TRBV20-1 with TRBJ2-5; 13 bases are a match to TRBD2. The closer fit of TRBJ2-1 to the DNA end suggests the J call may be wrong. This CDR3 is built from 17 residues. The germline gives CDR1 DFQATT, CDR2 SNEGSKA (reference sequence). The CDR3: CGARDMTSGRIYNEQFF. CDR3 DNA sequence: TGCGGTGCTAGAGATATGACTAGCGGGAGGATCTACAATGAGCAGTTCTTC.

The rearrangement joins TRBV5-1 to TRBJ2-5; possibly TRBD1 for D (6 bases). With 0 bases removed from V and 3 bases from J, the gap between germline ends came to 18 bases. There are 17 residues in the CDR3. CDR1 is SGHRS and CDR2 is YFSETQ in the germline V gene. Here the CDR3 DNA reads TGCGCCAGCAGCTTGGGGGTACAGGGTTCCGGGGAAGAGACCCAGTACTTC. Encoded protein: CASSLGVQGSGEETQYF.

This clonotype showed up just a few times. In DNA, the CDR3 is TGCGCCAGCAGCCAAGGGGTTAGCGGGAGACCCGGGGAGCTGTTTTTT. It is translated as CASSQGVSGRPGELFF. This chain connects TRBV4-1 to TRBJ2-2, with 9 nucleotides matching TRBD2. Trimming at V came to 1 base and at J to 6 bases, leaving 6 bases not matched to a gene. Germline CDR1 MGHRA, CDR2 YSYEKL. CDR3 length: 16 amino acids.

This chain links TRBV7-6 with TRBJ2-2; tentatively, D is TRBD1 (5 bases). Germline-derived CDR1 and CDR2 are SGHVS and FNYEAQ. V was trimmed by 2 bases and J by 7 bases, leaving 14 bases between them. There are 15 residues in the CDR3. CDR3 sequence reads: CASSLSGERGGELFF. CDR3 in DNA: TGTGCCAGCAGCTTAAGTGGGGAAAGGGGCGGGGAGCTGTTTTTT.

V usage is TRBV20-1 and J usage is TRBJ2-3; 14 positions agree with TRBD2. V dropped 5 bases and J dropped 5; count of bases not matched to a gene: 6. Per the germline V gene, CDR1 is DFQATT and CDR2 is SNEGSKA (reference sequence). This CDR3 is 15 amino acids long. In DNA form, the CDR3 reads TGCAGTGCTCCTCGACTAGCGGGAGGGAAAGATACGCAGTATTTT. Residues: CSAPRLAGGKDTQYF.

This clonotype was observed a few times. The chain joins TRBV25-1 to TRBJ2-1; tentatively, D is TRBD1 (6 bases). Germline V gene lookup returns CDR1 MGHDK and CDR2 SYGVNS. The CDR3 sequence is 14 residues long. V was clipped by 6 bases and J by 2 bases, with 11 bases between them. The CDR3 spells CASSRDTTYNEQFF. CDR3 DNA sequence: TGTGCCAGCAGCCGGGACACGACCTACAATGAGCAGTTCTTC.

This clonotype has a handful of counts. This rearrangement joins TRBV29-1 to TRBJ2-3; no clear D. The CDR3 has 14 amino acids. Deletions cut 3 bases from V and 3 bases from J, with 13 bases between. The germline CDR1 and CDR2 sequences are SQVTM and ANQGSEA. The DNA for the CDR3 is TGCAGCGTTGAGGGGAAGATCAGGACAGATACGCAGTATTTT. Protein product: CSVEGKIRTDTQYF.

This chain links TRBV6-5 with TRBJ1-4; D not certain. This CDR3 contains 14 residues. Germline values: CDR1 MNHEY, CDR2 SVGAGI. The V and J ends lost 4 bases and 8 bases respectively, with 14 bases between them. The CDR3 protein is CASSSRPDGEKLFF. The CDR3, as DNA: TGTGCCAGCAGTTCCAGACCGGACGGGGAAAAACTGTTTTTT.

This chain connects TRBV28 to TRBJ2-1, with 10 bases identical to TRBD2. V shed 0 bases, J shed 9 bases, and the junction held 5 bases outside the gene matches. The CDR3 has 15 amino acids. Germline V gives CDR1 MDHEN, CDR2 SYDVKM. Here the CDR3 DNA reads TGTGCCAGCAGTTTATGGACTAGCGGGTCCGGTGAGCAGTTCTTC. Amino acid sequence: CASSLWTSGSGEQFF.